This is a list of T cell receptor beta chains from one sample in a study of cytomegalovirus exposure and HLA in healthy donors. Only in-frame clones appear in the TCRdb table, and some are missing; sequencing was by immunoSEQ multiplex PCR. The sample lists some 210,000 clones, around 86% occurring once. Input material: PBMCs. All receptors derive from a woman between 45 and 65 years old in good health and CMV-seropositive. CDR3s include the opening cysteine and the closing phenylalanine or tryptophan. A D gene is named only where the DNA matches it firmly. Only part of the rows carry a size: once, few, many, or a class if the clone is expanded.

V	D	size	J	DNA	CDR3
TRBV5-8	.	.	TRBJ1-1	TGTGCCAGCAGCTTACGGGGTGGCACTGAAGCTTTCTTT	CASSLRGGTEAFF
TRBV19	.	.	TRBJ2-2	TGTGCCAGTAGTATTAGAGGGGACACCGCCCCCGGGGAGCTGTTTTTT	CASSIRGDTAPGELFF
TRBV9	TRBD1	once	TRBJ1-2	TGTGCCAGCAGTTCCGGGACAGGGGATGGCTACACCTTC	CASSSGTGDGYTF
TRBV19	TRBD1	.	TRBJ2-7	TGTGCCAGTAGTATCGGGACAGGGACTTTAGAGCAGTACTTC	CASSIGTGTLEQYF
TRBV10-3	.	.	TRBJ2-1	TGTGCCATCAGTGAGTCGGGGCGAGATTCGAAGTTCTTC	CAISESGRDSKFF
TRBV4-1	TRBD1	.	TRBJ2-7	TGCGCCAGCAGCCTCGCGACAGGGGGAGCCTCCTACGAGCAGTACTTC	CASSLATGGASYEQYF
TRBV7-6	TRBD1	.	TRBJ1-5	TGTGCCAGCAGCCAAACAGGACAGGGGGCAGGTGCGATTCAGCCCCAGCATTTT	CASSQTGQGAGAIQPQHF
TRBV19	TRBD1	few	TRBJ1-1	TGTGCCAGTAGTGCCCGACAGGGGAACACTGAAGCTTTCTTT	CASSARQGNTEAFF
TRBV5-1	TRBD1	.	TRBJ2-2	TGCGCCAGCAGCTACGGGACAGGGGGGACGGGCACCGGGGAGCTGTTTTTT	CASSYGTGGTGTGELFF
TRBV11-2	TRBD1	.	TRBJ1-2	TGTGCCAGCAGCTTAGGGGGGACAGGTGACTATGGCTACACCTTC	CASSLGGTGDYGYTF
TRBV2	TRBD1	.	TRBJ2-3	TGTGCCAGCCCGGTGGGGGACAGGGTCGATCGGGGGCTGACAAATACGCAGTATTTT	CASPVGDRVDRGLTNTQYF
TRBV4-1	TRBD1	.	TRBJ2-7	TGCGCCAGCAGGGTTGCCGGGACAGGAGGCGACGAGCAGTACTTC	CASRVAGTGGDEQYF
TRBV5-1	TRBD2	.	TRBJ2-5	TGCGCCAGCAGCTTGGTTCCAGCGGGGGAAGAGACCCAGTACTTC	CASSLVPAGEETQYF
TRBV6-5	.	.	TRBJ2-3	TGTGCCAGCAGCAGACAGGATTACACAGATACGCAGTATTTT	CASSRQDYTDTQYF
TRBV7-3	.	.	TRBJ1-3	TGTGCCAGCAGCCCCCAGGGCGGAAACACCATATATTTT	CASSPQGGNTIYF
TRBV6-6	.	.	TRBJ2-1	TGTGCCAGCAGTTACTCAACGGGAAACGTAAATGAGCAGTTCTTC	CASSYSTGNVNEQFF
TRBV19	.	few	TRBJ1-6	TGTGCCAGTAGTGACCCGGGTAGGGGCTTATACTCACCCCTCCACTTT	CASSDPGRGLYSPLHF
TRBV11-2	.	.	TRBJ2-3	TGTGCCAGCACCAGCACAGATGCGCAGTATTTT	CASTSTDAQYF
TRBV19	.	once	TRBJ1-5	TGTGCCAGTAGTAGTCAGAACGGGAATCAGCCCCAGCATTTT	CASSSQNGNQPQHF
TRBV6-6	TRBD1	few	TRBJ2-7	TGTGCCAGCAGAATGGACAGGGGGGTAAACGAGCAGTACTTC	CASRMDRGVNEQYF
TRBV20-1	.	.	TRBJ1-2	TGCAGTGCTAGAGGGGTAGCTGGCTACACCTTC	CSARGVAGYTF
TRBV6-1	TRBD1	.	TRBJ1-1	TGTGCCAGCACCGCGGGACAGGGGAGGCAGGCTTTCTTT	CASTAGQGRQAFF